Listed below are T cell receptor beta chains from one sample, sequenced in a study of prognosis after radiotherapy for stage I lung cancer. Using its own MiXCR run on the multiplex PCR reads, TCRdb lists one record per CDR3 protein. The table lists tens of thousands of distinct CDR3 sequences, around 31% of them singletons. Material: PBMCs, obtained before or after stereotactic body radiation therapy (not recorded which). These receptors came from a donor aged 50 or older with non-small cell lung cancer. The CDR3 runs from the conserved cysteine through the conserved F or W. Each record gives: J gene, V gene, clone size, CDR3 protein. Clone size appears in some rows only: once, few, many, or a class for an expanded clone.

>TRBJ2-5|TRBV7-8|many
CASSLTSGSRETQYF
>TRBJ1-5|TRBV2|-
CASSQGGSQPQHF
>TRBJ2-2|TRBV2|many
CASSEIGNTGELFF
>TRBJ1-1|TRBV6-1|many
CASLDRMNTEAFF
>TRBJ1-6|TRBV11-2|medium-sized
CASSAQTGADSPLHF
>TRBJ2-7|TRBV10-3|many
CAISGLADLQYF
>TRBJ2-6|TRBV19|many
CASTGQFFSGANVLTF
>TRBJ2-2|TRBV6-1|many
CASSEGVLGFGELFF
>TRBJ2-7|TRBV5-4|-
CASSLGLTHEQYF
>TRBJ2-1|TRBV27|-
CASSLDIIGLSEQFF
>TRBJ2-3|TRBV19|-
CASSIASESYSTDTQYF
>TRBJ1-2|TRBV7-9|-
CASCLNTQGAGHYGYTF
>TRBJ2-6|TRBV7-8|many
CASSLRVGGRFGANVLTF
>TRBJ2-5|TRBV5-6|-
CASSTLGLAGRETQYF
>TRBJ2-7|TRBV6-5|many
CASSYSVRSEQYF
>TRBJ1-1|TRBV27|many
CASRRERQGVTEAFF
>TRBJ1-2|TRBV5-6|many
CASSAGTATYGYTF
>TRBJ2-7|TRBV6-1|-
CASSVKTAGSYEQYF
>TRBJ1-5|TRBV30|many
CAWSRGTGRWLQPQHF
>TRBJ2-1|TRBV24-1|many
CATSEGGEQFF
>TRBJ2-1|TRBV28|many
CASNFDRYNEQFF
>TRBJ2-1|TRBV5-1|medium-sized
CASSLGPSQQFF
>TRBJ2-7|TRBV19|few
CASSTADRGHNEQYF
>TRBJ2-5|TRBV9|many
CASSVALREELAGDSETQYF
>TRBJ2-3|TRBV27|medium-sized
CASSLSYPDTQYF
>TRBJ2-7|TRBV12-3/TRBV12-4|-
CASSLHYEQYF
>TRBJ2-7|TRBV20-1|-
CGASPGLANIEQYF
>TRBJ2-7|TRBV6-1|many
CASKEVSYEQYF
>TRBJ2-3|TRBV5-1|-
CASSLLKKTDTQYF
>TRBJ1-2|TRBV28|many
CASSLEAGGVGGYTF
>TRBJ1-6|TRBV3-1|many
CASSQDLGPHSPLHF
>TRBJ2-7|TRBV6-2/TRBV6-3|-
CASRGGQVFYEQYF
>TRBJ2-7|TRBV11-2|many
CASSSLDRTYEQYF
>TRBJ2-1|TRBV5-6|many
CASSLVSGHNEQFF
>TRBJ2-7|TRBV3-1|many
CASSQFQGPSYEQYF
>TRBJ1-5|TRBV28|many
CASSLGRRQPQHF
>TRBJ1-2|TRBV6-1|-
CASRLGTAANYGYTF
>TRBJ2-2|TRBV7-9|many
CASSFTPGQGNTGELFF
>TRBJ2-1|TRBV10-3|many
CAISEVLVWYNEQFF
>TRBJ2-7|TRBV5-1|many
CASSLAETYEQYF
>TRBJ1-1|TRBV6-1|many
CASSNTGDTEAFF
>TRBJ2-3|TRBV5-1|many
CASSPQTRTDTQYF